The rows below give T cell receptor beta chains drawn from one sample of a study of cytomegalovirus exposure and HLA in healthy donors. Using immunoSEQ multiplex PCR, the repertoire was profiled, and TCRdb retains in-frame clones only, with some absent. This sample yields 55,000 to 70,000 clones, of which roughly 74% are seen a single time; 7.8% belongs to the top ten. Specimen: PBMCs. All receptors derive from a man aged 18 to 29 in good health and CMV-seropositive. The CDR3 runs from the conserved cysteine through the conserved F or W. D genes are given only for firm matches. Clone size appears in some rows only: once, few, many, or a class for an expanded clone.

size: NA
V: TRBV30
J: TRBJ2-3
D: TRBD2
CDR3: CAWSGGGSLSDTQYF
DNA: TGTGCCTGGAGCGGGGGGGGGAGTTTGTCAGATACGCAGTATTTT

size: NA
V: TRBV6-1
J: TRBJ2-7
D: TRBD1
CDR3: CASSGVRGSEQYF
DNA: TGTGCCAGCAGTGGCGTCAGGGGGAGCGAGCAGTACTTC

size: NA
V: TRBV10-2
J: TRBJ1-1
D: NA
CDR3: CASRYGGSFAEAFF
DNA: TGCGCCAGCAGGTACGGGGGAAGTTTCGCTGAAGCTTTCTTT

size: NA
V: TRBV30
J: TRBJ1-3
D: NA
CDR3: CAWNREAGNTIYF
DNA: TGTGCCTGGAACAGGGAAGCTGGAAACACCATATATTTT

size: NA
V: TRBV6-5
J: TRBJ1-3
D: NA
CDR3: CATKPQGLSGNTIYF
DNA: TGTGCCACCAAGCCACAGGGTCTATCTGGAAACACCATATATTTT

size: NA
V: TRBV6-1
J: TRBJ1-6
D: NA
CDR3: CASRTTIPLHF
DNA: TGTGCCAGCAGGACTACTATCCCCCTCCACTTT

size: NA
V: TRBV30
J: TRBJ2-6
D: TRBD1
CDR3: CAWRRTGTGANVLTF
DNA: TGTGCCTGGAGAAGGACAGGGACTGGGGCCAACGTCCTGACTTTC

size: NA
V: TRBV7-2
J: TRBJ2-3
D: NA
CDR3: CASSSRTASTDTQYF
DNA: TGTGCCAGCAGCTCCAGGACAGCTAGCACAGATACGCAGTATTTT

size: NA
V: TRBV6-4
J: TRBJ1-1
D: TRBD1
CDR3: CASRLAQGGREGAFF
DNA: TGTGCCAGCAGACTAGCACAGGGGGGGAGAGAAGGCGCTTTCTTT

size: NA
V: TRBV10-3
J: TRBJ1-1
D: NA
CDR3: CAISGQYEAFF
DNA: TGTGCCATCAGTGGACAGTATGAAGCTTTCTTT

size: NA
V: TRBV7-8
J: TRBJ2-2
D: NA
CDR3: CASTFEWTGELFF
DNA: TGTGCCAGCACCTTCGAGTGGACCGGGGAGCTGTTTTTT

size: once
V: TRBV19
J: TRBJ1-1
D: NA
CDR3: CASSTQGNTEAFF
DNA: TGTGCCAGTAGTACGCAGGGAAACACTGAAGCTTTCTTT

size: NA
V: TRBV6-5
J: TRBJ1-1
D: TRBD1
CDR3: CASSWTGGGSTEAFF
DNA: TGTGCCAGCAGTTGGACAGGGGGCGGGAGCACTGAAGCTTTCTTT

size: NA
V: TRBV6-5
J: TRBJ2-3
D: TRBD2
CDR3: CASSYASGYTDTQYF
DNA: TGTGCCAGCAGTTATGCTAGCGGGTACACAGATACGCAGTATTTT

size: NA
V: TRBV28
J: TRBJ1-2
D: NA
CDR3: CASTGSDTYGYTF
DNA: TGTGCCAGCACCGGATCGGACACTTATGGCTACACCTTC

size: NA
V: TRBV6-1
J: TRBJ1-1
D: TRBD1
CDR3: CASTDRGQLNTEAFF
DNA: TGTGCCAGCACTGACAGGGGGCAATTGAACACTGAAGCTTTCTTT

size: NA
V: TRBV27
J: TRBJ2-7
D: TRBD1
CDR3: CASTRGGTGGEQYF
DNA: TGTGCCAGCACCCGAGGGGGGACAGGGGGCGAGCAGTACTTC

size: few
V: TRBV7-9
J: TRBJ1-2
D: NA
CDR3: CASSATRGGGAYGYTF
DNA: TGTGCCAGCAGCGCAACCCGGGGGGGCGGAGCCTATGGCTACACCTTC

size: NA
V: TRBV4-1
J: TRBJ2-3
D: TRBD2
CDR3: CASSQVAGGFTDTQYF
DNA: TGCGCCAGCAGCCAAGTAGCGGGAGGATTCACAGATACGCAGTATTTT

size: NA
V: TRBV14
J: TRBJ1-6
D: NA
CDR3: CASSQGTAYSPLHF
DNA: TGTGCCAGCAGCCAAGGGACAGCCTATTCACCCCTCCACTTT

size: NA
V: TRBV6-4
J: TRBJ2-2
D: NA
CDR3: CASSARHDPPGLFF
DNA: TGTGCCAGCAGTGCTCGGCACGATCCTCCGGGGCTGTTTTTT

size: few
V: TRBV2
J: TRBJ2-7
D: NA
CDR3: CAASVPAVGLAGGTYEQYF
DNA: NA

size: NA
V: TRBV4-2
J: TRBJ2-1
D: TRBD1
CDR3: CASSQAVQGTGGYNEQFF
DNA: TGTGCCAGCAGCCAAGCTGTTCAAGGGACAGGGGGGTACAATGAGCAGTTCTTC

size: NA
V: TRBV2
J: TRBJ1-2
D: TRBD1
CDR3: CASSRQGFSYGYTF
DNA: TGTGCCAGCAGTCGACAGGGGTTCAGCTATGGCTACACCTTC

size: once
V: TRBV9
J: TRBJ1-3
D: NA
CDR3: CASSVGVGAGNTIYF
DNA: TGTGCCAGCAGCGTAGGAGTGGGGGCCGGAAACACCATATATTTT

size: few
V: TRBV9
J: TRBJ2-7
D: TRBD2
CDR3: CASSVGTSGTYEQYF
DNA: TGTGCCAGCAGCGTAGGGACTAGCGGGACCTACGAGCAGTACTTC

size: NA
V: TRBV5-1
J: TRBJ2-7
D: NA
CDR3: CASSLAQGFYEQYF
DNA: TGCGCCAGCAGCTTGGCCCAGGGTTTCTACGAGCAGTACTTC

size: NA
V: TRBV10-3
J: TRBJ1-5
D: NA
CDR3: CAIARESNQPQHF
DNA: TGTGCCATCGCTCGGGAGTCCAATCAGCCCCAGCATTTT

size: NA
V: TRBV4-1
J: TRBJ2-7
D: NA
CDR3: CASSQEGDYEQYF
DNA: TGCGCCAGCAGCCAGGAAGGGGACTACGAGCAGTACTTC

size: NA
V: TRBV6-1
J: TRBJ1-4
D: TRBD1
CDR3: CASRDRGPNEKLFF
DNA: TGTGCCAGCAGAGACAGGGGCCCTAATGAAAAACTGTTTTTT

size: NA
V: TRBV30
J: TRBJ1-5
D: TRBD1
CDR3: CAWGGTGGTDSNQPQHF
DNA: TGTGCCTGGGGAGGGACAGGGGGTACGGATAGCAATCAGCCCCAGCATTTT

size: NA
V: TRBV10-3
J: TRBJ2-2
D: NA
CDR3: CAISDPSAGELFF
DNA: TGTGCCATCAGTGACCCATCAGCCGGGGAGCTGTTTTTT

size: NA
V: TRBV6-5
J: TRBJ1-5
D: NA
CDR3: CASSKRGSNQPQHF
DNA: TGTGCCAGCAGCAAAAGGGGGAGCAATCAGCCCCAGCATTTT

size: NA
V: TRBV6-6
J: TRBJ1-1
D: TRBD1
CDR3: CASSTAGGGNTEAFF
DNA: TGTGCCAGCAGTACGGCAGGGGGCGGGAACACTGAAGCTTTCTTT

size: NA
V: TRBV19
J: TRBJ2-2
D: NA
CDR3: CASSQATGTGELFF
DNA: TGTGCCAGTAGTCAAGCAACGGGGACCGGGGAGCTGTTTTTT

size: NA
V: TRBV6-5
J: TRBJ2-1
D: TRBD1
CDR3: CASSFSPGQGFGEQFF
DNA: TGTGCCAGCAGTTTTTCTCCGGGACAGGGGTTCGGAGAGCAGTTCTTC

size: NA
V: TRBV29-1
J: TRBJ2-5
D: TRBD1
CDR3: CSVEAGQGRTQYF
DNA: TGCAGCGTTGAAGCGGGACAGGGTCGGACCCAGTACTTC

size: few
V: TRBV5-4
J: TRBJ2-3
D: TRBD2
CDR3: CASSLASGGRFGTDTQYF
DNA: TGTGCCAGCAGCTTGGCCTCGGGCGGGAGGTTCGGCACAGATACGCAGTATTTT

size: few
V: TRBV19
J: TRBJ2-7
D: TRBD2
CDR3: CASSGRGGEQYF
DNA: TGTGCCAGTAGTGGTCGCGGGGGAGAGCAGTACTTC

size: NA
V: TRBV7-9
J: TRBJ1-2
D: NA
CDR3: CASSITGSSYGYTF
DNA: TGTGCCAGCAGCATAACAGGGAGCAGCTATGGCTACACCTTC

size: NA
V: TRBV6-4
J: TRBJ2-3
D: NA
CDR3: CASSAGETDTQYF
DNA: TGTGCCAGCAGTGCTGGGGAGACAGATACGCAGTATTTT

size: NA
V: TRBV7-9
J: TRBJ1-1
D: TRBD1
CDR3: CASSTGTGSEAFF
DNA: TGTGCCAGCAGTACCGGGACAGGCTCTGAAGCTTTCTTT

size: NA
V: TRBV6-1
J: TRBJ2-3
D: TRBD1
CDR3: CASSEVGQGTDTQYF
DNA: TGTGCCAGCAGTGAAGTCGGACAGGGCACAGATACGCAGTATTTT

size: NA
V: TRBV6-5
J: TRBJ1-4
D: TRBD1
CDR3: CASSYSRTGGEKLFF
DNA: TGTGCCAGCAGTTACTCGCGGACAGGGGGTGAAAAACTGTTTTTT

size: once
V: TRBV12-5
J: TRBJ2-7
D: TRBD2
CDR3: CASGLVTGGGYEQYF
DNA: TGTGCTAGTGGTTTGGTAACGGGAGGGGGCTACGAGCAGTACTTC

size: NA
V: TRBV30
J: TRBJ2-1
D: TRBD1
CDR3: CAGTVYNEQFF
DNA: TGTGCCGGGACAGTCTACAATGAGCAGTTCTTC

size: NA
V: TRBV14
J: TRBJ2-3
D: TRBD2
CDR3: CASSQLTSGPSTDTQYF
DNA: TGTGCCAGCAGCCAATTGACTAGCGGGCCTAGCACAGATACGCAGTATTTT

size: NA
V: TRBV9
J: TRBJ2-5
D: TRBD2
CDR3: CASSASLPLAGGQETQYF
DNA: TGTGCCAGCAGCGCCTCTCTCCCCCTAGCGGGGGGCCAGGAGACCCAGTACTTC

size: NA
V: TRBV2
J: TRBJ1-1
D: NA
CDR3: CASTGREVYTEAFF
DNA: TGTGCCAGCACTGGCAGGGAGGTTTACACTGAAGCTTTCTTT

size: once
V: TRBV10-1
J: TRBJ2-1
D: NA
CDR3: CASSGAIEKEQFF
DNA: TGCGCCAGCAGTGGCGCCATCGAGAAGGAGCAGTTCTTC

size: NA
V: TRBV7-9
J: TRBJ2-1
D: TRBD2
CDR3: CASSLGWRGATYNEQFF
DNA: TGTGCCAGCAGCTTAGGATGGCGGGGGGCTACCTACAATGAGCAGTTCTTC

size: NA
V: TRBV6-1
J: TRBJ2-5
D: TRBD1
CDR3: CASSARTGEETQYF
DNA: TGTGCCAGCAGTGCCCGGACAGGGGAAGAGACCCAGTACTTC

size: NA
V: TRBV4-1
J: TRBJ2-5
D: NA
CDR3: CASSQVGATQETQYF
DNA: TGCGCCAGCAGCCAAGTGGGAGCGACCCAAGAGACCCAGTACTTC